Here is one TCR beta chain with its context. Its antigen is not identified. Amplification yielded TCR beta CDR3 regions, with RNA transcripts as the source. First-round RT-PCR of the TCR CDR3 relied on the HTBI primer set. TCRdb redid the calling of the multiplex PCR reads with MiXCR, one entry per CDR3 protein. The profile shows around 520,000 distinct CDR3 sequences, approximately 15% of them singletons. This specimen comes from a study of T cells in Graves' hyperthyroidism and ophthalmopathy. Study-level findings and limits: Most thyroid clonotypes that were expanded above 0.001 also turned up in blood.

The CDR3 spans 14 residues. Germline V gene sequence: CDR1 SGHTA, CDR2 FQGNSA. Deletions cut 0 bases from V and 4 bases from J, with 9 bases between. This chain connects TRBV7-2 to TRBJ1-2, with D tentatively TRBD1 (6 bases). What was sequenced was blood. The receptor was isolated from a woman aged 18-29 years with Graves' hyperthyroidism. In DNA, the CDR3 is TGTGCCAGCAGCTTAGCGCAGGGGAGCTATGGCTACACCTTC. Its translation: CASSLAQGSYGYTF.